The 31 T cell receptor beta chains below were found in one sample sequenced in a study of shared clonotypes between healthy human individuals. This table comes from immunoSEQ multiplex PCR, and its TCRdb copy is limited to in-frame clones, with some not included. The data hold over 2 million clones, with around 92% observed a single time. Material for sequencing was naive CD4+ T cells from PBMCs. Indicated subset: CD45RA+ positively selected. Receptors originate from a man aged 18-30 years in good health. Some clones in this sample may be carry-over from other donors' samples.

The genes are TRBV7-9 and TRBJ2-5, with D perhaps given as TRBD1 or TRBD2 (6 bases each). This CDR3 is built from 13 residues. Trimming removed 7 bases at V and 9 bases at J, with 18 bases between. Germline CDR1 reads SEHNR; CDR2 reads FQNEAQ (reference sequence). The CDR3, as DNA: TGTGCCAGCACCCCTGGGGGGCCCGCGTCCCAGTACTTC. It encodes CASTPGGPASQYF. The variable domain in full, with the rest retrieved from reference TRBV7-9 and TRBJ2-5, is DTGVSQNPRHKITKRGQNVTFRCDPISEHNRLYWYRQTLGQGPEFLTYFQNEAQLEKSRLLSDRFSAERPKGSFSTLEIQRTEQGDSAMYLCASTPGGPASQYFGPGTRLLVL.

The DNA for the CDR3 is TGTGCCAGCAGTTTACGGGGGTTTGACGAAAAACTGTTTTTT. As protein: CASSLRGFDEKLFF. This sequence joins TRBV27 and TRBJ1-4; perhaps TRBD1 as D (5 bases). V lost 2 bases, J lost 8 bases, and 12 bases lay in between. Germline V lookup: CDR1 MNHEY, CDR2 SMNVEV (reference sequence). The CDR3 runs to 14 residues.

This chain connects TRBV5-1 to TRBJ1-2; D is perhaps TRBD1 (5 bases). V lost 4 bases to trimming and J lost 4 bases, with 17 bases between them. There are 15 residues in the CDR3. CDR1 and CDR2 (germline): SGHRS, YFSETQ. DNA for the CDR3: TGCGCCAGCAGCCTGGGGGACGCGGCTCGCTATGGCTACACCTTC. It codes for CASSLGDAARYGYTF.

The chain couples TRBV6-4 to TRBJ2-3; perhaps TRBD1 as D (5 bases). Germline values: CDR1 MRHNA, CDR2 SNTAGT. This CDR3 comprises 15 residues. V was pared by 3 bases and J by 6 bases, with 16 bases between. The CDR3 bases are TGTGCCAGCAGTGAAGTAGGGGCAGGTCGGGATACGCAGTATTTT. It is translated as CASSEVGAGRDTQYF.

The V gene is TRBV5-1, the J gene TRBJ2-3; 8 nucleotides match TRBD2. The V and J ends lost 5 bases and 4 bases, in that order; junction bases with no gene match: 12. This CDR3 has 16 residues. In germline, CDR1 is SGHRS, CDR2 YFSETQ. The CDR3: CASRSGVAGFADTQYF. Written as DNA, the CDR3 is TGCGCCAGCAGAAGCGGGGTAGCGGGATTCGCAGATACGCAGTATTTT. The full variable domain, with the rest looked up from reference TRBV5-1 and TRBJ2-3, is KAGVTQTPRYLIKTRGQQVTLSCSPISGHRSVSWYQQTPGQGLQFLFEYFSETQRNKGNFPGRFSGRQFSNSRSEMNVSTLELGDSALYLCASRSGVAGFADTQYFGPGTRLTVL.

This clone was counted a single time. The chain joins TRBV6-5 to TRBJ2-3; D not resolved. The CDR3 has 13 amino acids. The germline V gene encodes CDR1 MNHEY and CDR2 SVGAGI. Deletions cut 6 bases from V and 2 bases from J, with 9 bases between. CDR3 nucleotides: TGTGCCAGCAGGCAGAAGGCCACAGATACGCAGTATTTT. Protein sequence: CASRQKATDTQYF.

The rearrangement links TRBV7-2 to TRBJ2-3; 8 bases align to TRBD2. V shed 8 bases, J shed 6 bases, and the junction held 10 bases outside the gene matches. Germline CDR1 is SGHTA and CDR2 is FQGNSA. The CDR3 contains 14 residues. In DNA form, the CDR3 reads TGTGCCAGCCTCGGGAGGGCCAAATGGGATACGCAGTATTTT. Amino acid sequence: CASLGRAKWDTQYF.

As DNA, the CDR3 is TGTGCCATCAGCCCGGGACAGACCGTTTCCTACGAGCAGTACTTC. It encodes CAISPGQTVSYEQYF. The chain couples TRBV10-3 to TRBJ2-7; 7 nucleotides agree with TRBD1. Trimming at V came to 6 bases and at J to 1 base, leaving 9 bases not matched to a gene. This CDR3 comprises 15 residues. Germline V gene sequence: CDR1 ENHRY, CDR2 SYGVKD.

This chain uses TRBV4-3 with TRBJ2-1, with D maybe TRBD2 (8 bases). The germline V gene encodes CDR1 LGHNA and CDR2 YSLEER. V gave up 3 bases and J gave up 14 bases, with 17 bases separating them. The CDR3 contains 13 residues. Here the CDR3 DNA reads TGCGCCAGCAGCCATCGGGAGGGGGCGGAGGAGTTCTTC. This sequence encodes CASSHREGAEEFF.

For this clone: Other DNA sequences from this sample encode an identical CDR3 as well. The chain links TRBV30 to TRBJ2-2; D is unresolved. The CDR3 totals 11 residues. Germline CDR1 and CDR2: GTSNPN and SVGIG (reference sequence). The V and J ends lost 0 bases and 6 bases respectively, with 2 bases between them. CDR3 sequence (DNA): TGTGCCTGGAGTGTTGCCGGGGAGCTGTTTTTT. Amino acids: CAWSVAGELFF. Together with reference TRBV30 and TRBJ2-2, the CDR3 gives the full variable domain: SQTIHQWPATLVQPVGSPLSLECTVEGTSNPNLYWYRQAAGRGLQLLFYSVGIGQISSEVPQNLSASRPQDRQFILSSKKLLLSDSGFYLCAWSVAGELFFGEGSRLTVL.

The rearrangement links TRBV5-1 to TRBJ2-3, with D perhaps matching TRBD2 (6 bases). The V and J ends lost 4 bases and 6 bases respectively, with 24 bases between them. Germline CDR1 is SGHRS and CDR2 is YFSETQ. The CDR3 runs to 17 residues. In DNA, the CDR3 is TGCGCCAGCAGCCTCGACCCTGGGTGGAGCGGGCGGGATACGCAGTATTTT. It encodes CASSLDPGWSGRDTQYF. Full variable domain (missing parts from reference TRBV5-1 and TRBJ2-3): KAGVTQTPRYLIKTRGQQVTLSCSPISGHRSVSWYQQTPGQGLQFLFEYFSETQRNKGNFPGRFSGRQFSNSRSEMNVSTLELGDSALYLCASSLDPGWSGRDTQYFGPGTRLTVL.

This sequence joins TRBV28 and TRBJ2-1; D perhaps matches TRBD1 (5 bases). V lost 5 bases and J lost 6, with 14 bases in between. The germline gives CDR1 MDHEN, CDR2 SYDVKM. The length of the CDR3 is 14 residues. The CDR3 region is CASSRQGSVNEQFF. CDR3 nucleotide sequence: TGTGCCAGCAGTCGGCAGGGAAGTGTCAATGAGCAGTTCTTC.

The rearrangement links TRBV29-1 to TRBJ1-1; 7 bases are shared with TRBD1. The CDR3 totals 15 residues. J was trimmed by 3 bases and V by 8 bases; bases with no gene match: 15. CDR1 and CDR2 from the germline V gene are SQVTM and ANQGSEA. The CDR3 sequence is CSTTGPTGRDTEAFF. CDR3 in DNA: TGCAGCACCACAGGACCGACAGGGAGGGACACTGAAGCTTTCTTT.

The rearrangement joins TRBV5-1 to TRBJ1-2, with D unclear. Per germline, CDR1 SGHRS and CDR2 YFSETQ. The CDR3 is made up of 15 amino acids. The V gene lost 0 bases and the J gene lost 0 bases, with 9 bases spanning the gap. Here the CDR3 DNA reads TGCGCCAGCAGCTTGGGGGTCGTTGCTAACTATGGCTACACCTTC. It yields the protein CASSLGVVANYGYTF.

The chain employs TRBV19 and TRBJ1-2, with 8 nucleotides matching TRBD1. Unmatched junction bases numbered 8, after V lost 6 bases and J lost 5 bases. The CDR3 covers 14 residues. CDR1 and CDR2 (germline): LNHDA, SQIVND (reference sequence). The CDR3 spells CASRMQGAGYGYTF. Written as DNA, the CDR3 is TGTGCCAGTAGGATGCAGGGGGCAGGGTATGGCTACACCTTC.

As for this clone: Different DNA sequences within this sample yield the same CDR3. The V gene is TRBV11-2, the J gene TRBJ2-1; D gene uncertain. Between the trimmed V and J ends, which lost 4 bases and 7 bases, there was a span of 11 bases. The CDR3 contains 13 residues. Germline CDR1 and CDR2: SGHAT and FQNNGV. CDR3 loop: CASSSGLRNEQFF. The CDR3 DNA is TGTGCCAGCAGCTCCGGGTTAAGGAATGAGCAGTTCTTC.

The CDR3 spells CASSLAWRTDTDTQYF. Written as DNA, the CDR3 is TGCGCCAGCAGCTTGGCTTGGCGTACCGACACAGATACGCAGTATTTT. The rearrangement joins TRBV5-1 to TRBJ2-3, with D uncertain. The V end was cut by 0 bases, the J end by 2 bases, with 13 bases between. This CDR3 region has 16 residues. The V gene's germline CDR1 is SGHRS and CDR2 YFSETQ.

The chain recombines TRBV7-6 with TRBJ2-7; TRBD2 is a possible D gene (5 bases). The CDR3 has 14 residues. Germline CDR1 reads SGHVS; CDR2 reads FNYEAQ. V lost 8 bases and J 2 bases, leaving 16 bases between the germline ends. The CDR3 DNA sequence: TGTGCCAGCGCGAAAGCGGATACAACCTACGAGCAGTACTTC. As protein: CASAKADTTYEQYF.

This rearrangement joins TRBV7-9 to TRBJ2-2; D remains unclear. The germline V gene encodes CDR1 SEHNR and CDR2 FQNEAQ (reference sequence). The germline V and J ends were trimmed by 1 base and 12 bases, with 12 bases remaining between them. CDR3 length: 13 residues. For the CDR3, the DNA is TGTGCCAGCAGCTTAGGGGCCGACCGTAAGCTGTTTTTT. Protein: CASSLGADRKLFF.

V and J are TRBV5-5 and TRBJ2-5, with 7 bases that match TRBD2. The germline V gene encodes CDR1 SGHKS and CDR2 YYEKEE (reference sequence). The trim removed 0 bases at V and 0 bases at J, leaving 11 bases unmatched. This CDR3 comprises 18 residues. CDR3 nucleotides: TGTGCCAGCAGCTTGGGTTTTCGGGCTAGCGGATACCAAGAGACCCAGTACTTC. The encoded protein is CASSLGFRASGYQETQYF.

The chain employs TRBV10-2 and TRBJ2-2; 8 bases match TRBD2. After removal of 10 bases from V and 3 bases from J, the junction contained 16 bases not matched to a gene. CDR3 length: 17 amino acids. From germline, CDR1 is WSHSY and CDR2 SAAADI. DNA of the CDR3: TGCGCCACCACCAACAACGGAGGGCGGGGGGACACCGGGGAGCTGTTTTTT. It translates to CATTNNGGRGDTGELFF.

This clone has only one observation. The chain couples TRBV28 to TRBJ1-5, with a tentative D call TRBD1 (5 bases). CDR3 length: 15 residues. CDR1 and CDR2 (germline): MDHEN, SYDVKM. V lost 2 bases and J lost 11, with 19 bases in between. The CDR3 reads CASSLLGTENPTQHF. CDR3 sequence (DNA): TGTGCCAGCAGTTTACTGGGGACGGAGAACCCAACCCAGCATTTT.

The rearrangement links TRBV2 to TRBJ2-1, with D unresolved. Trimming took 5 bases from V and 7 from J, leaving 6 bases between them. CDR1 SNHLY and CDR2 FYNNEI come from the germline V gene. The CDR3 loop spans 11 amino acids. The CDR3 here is CASSTLNEQFF. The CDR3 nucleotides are TGTGCCAGCAGTACTTTGAATGAGCAGTTCTTC.

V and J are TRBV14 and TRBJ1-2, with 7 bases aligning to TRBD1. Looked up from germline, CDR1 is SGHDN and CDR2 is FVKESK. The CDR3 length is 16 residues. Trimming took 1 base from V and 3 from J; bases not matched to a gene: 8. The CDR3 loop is CASSQVRGLLDYGYTF. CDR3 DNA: TGTGCCAGCAGCCAAGTAAGGGGGCTCCTCGACTATGGCTACACCTTC. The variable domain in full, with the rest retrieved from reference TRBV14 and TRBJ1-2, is EAGVTQFPSHSVIEKGQTVTLRCDPISGHDNLYWYRRVMGKEIKFLLHFVKESKQDESGMPNNRFLAERTGGTYSTLKVQPAELEDSGVYFCASSQVRGLLDYGYTFGSGTRLTVV.

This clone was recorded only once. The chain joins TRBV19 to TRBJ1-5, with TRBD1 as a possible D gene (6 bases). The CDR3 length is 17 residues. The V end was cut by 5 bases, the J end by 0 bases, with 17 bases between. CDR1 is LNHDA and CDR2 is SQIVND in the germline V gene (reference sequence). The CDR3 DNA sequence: TGTGCCAGTAGTTCGGACAGCCAGTTAAATAGCAATCAGCCCCAGCATTTT. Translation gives CASSSDSQLNSNQPQHF.

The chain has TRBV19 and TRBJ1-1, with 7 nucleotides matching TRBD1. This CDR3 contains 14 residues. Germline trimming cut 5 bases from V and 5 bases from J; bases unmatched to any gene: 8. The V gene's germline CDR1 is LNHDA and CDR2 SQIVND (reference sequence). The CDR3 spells CASSDRDRRTEAFF. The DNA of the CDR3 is TGTGCCAGTAGTGATCGGGACAGACGGACTGAAGCTTTCTTT.

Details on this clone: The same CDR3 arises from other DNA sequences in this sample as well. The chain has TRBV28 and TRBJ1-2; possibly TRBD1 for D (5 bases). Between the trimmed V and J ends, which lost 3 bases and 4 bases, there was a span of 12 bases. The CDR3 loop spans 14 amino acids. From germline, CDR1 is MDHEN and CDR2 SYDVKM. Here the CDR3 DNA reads TGTGCCAGCAGTTTGCCGGCAGGGAGCTATGGCTACACCTTC. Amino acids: CASSLPAGSYGYTF.

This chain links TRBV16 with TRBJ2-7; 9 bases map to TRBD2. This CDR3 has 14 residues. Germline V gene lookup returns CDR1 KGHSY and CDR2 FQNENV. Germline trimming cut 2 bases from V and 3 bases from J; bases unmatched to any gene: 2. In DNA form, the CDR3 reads TGTGCCAGCAGCCAAGGCGGGAGGGGCTACGAGCAGTACTTC. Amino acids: CASSQGGRGYEQYF.

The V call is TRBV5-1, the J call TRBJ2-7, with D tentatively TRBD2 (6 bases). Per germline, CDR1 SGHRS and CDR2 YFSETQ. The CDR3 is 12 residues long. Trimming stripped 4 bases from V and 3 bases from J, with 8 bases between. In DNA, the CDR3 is TGCGCCAGCAGCCGCGGGGTCTACGAGCAGTACTTC. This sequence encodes CASSRGVYEQYF.

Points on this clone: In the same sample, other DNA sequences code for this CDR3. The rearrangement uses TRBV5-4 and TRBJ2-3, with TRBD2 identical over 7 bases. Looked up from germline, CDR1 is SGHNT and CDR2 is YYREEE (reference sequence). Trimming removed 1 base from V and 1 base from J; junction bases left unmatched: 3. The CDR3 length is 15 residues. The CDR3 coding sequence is TGTGCCAGCAGCTTGCGAACTAGCGGCACAGATACGCAGTATTTT. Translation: CASSLRTSGTDTQYF.

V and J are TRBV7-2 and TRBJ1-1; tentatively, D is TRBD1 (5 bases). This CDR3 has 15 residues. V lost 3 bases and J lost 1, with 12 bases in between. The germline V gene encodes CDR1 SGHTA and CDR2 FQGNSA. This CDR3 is CASSFQGGTNTEAFF. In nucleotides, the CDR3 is TGTGCCAGCAGCTTTCAGGGAGGAACGAACACTGAAGCTTTCTTT. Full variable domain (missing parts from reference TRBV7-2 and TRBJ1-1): GAGVSQSPSNKVTEKGKDVELRCDPISGHTALYWYRQSLGQGLEFLIYFQGNSAPDKSGLPSDRFSAERTGGSVSTLTIQRTQQEDSAVYLCASSFQGGTNTEAFFGQGTRLTVV.